Sequencing of this TCR beta chain was carried out in a study of T cells in pancreatic ductal adenocarcinoma. Whole-study findings and limits: The resected pancreatic cancer cohort was biased toward the minority with early-stage disease. Tumor samples had fewer productive templates and roughly 8-fold fewer unique clonotypes than blood.

Profiled with immunoSEQ multiplex PCR; TCRdb holds only in-frame clones, not every one. The sample holds fewer than 20,000 clones, around nine tenths seen once. Surgery without prior neoadjuvant therapy was the treatment of the selected pancreatic ductal adenocarcinoma patients. Of note for this clone: No antigen is known for it.

The V and J ends lost 0 bases and 3 bases, in that order; junction bases with no gene match: 5. CDR1 is SGHRS and CDR2 is YFSETQ in the germline V gene. The CDR3 is 16 residues long. The receptor was derived from a human donor with pancreatic ductal adenocarcinoma. Sequencing was done on a sample of PBMCs. The chain combines TRBV5-1 with TRBJ1-1; 10 bases line up with TRBD1. CDR3 sequence: CASSLDRTGGDTEAFF. CDR3 nucleotides: TGCGCCAGCAGCTTGGACAGGACAGGGGGGGACACTGAAGCTTTCTTT. The full variable domain, with the rest looked up from reference TRBV5-1 and TRBJ1-1, is KAGVTQTPRYLIKTRGQQVTLSCSPISGHRSVSWYQQTPGQGLQFLFEYFSETQRNKGNFPGRFSGRQFSNSRSEMNVSTLELGDSALYLCASSLDRTGGDTEAFFGQGTRLTVV.